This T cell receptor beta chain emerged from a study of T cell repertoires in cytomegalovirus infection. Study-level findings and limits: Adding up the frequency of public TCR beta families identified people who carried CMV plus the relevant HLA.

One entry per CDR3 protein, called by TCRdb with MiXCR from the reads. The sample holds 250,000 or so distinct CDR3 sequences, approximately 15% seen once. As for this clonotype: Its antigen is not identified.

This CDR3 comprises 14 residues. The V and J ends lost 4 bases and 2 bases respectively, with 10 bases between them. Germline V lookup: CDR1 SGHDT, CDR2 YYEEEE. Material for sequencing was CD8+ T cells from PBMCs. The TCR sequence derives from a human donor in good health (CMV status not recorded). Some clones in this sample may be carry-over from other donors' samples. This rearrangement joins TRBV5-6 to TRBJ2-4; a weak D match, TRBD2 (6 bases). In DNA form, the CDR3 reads TGTGCCAGCAGCGAGGGCGGGACCAAAAACATTCAGTACTTC. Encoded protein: CASSEGGTKNIQYF.